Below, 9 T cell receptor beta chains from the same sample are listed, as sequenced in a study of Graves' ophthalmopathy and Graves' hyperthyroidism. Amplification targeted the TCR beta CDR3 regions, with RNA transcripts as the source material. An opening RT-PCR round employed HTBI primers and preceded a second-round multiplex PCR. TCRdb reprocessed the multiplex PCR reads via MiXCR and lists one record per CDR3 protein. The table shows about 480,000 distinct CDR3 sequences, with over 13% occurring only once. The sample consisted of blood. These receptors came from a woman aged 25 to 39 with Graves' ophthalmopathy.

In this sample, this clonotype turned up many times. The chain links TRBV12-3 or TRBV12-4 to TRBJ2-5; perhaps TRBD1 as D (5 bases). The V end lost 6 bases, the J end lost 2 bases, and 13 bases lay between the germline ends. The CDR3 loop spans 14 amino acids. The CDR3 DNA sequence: TGTGCCAGCAGCGAGACAGTTCTTCAAGAGACCCAGTACTTC. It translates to CASSETVLQETQYF.

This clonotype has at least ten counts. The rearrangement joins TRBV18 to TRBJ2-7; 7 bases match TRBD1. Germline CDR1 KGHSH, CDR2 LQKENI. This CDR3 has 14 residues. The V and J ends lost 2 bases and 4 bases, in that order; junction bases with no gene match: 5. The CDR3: CASSPTGQRYEQYF. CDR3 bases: TGTGCCAGCTCACCAACGGGACAGAGGTACGAGCAGTACTTC.

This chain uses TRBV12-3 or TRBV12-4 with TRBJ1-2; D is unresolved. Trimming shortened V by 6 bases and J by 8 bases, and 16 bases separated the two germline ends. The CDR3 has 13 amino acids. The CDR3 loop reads CASSLHKTGGYTF. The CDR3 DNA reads TGTGCCAGCAGCCTACACAAAACGGGGGGCTACACCTTC.

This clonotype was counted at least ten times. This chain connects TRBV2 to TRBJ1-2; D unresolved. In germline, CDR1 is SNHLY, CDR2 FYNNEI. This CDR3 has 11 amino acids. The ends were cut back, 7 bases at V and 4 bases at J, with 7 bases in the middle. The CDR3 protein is CASKPGYGYTF. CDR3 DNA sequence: TGTGCCAGCAAACCCGGCTATGGCTACACCTTC.

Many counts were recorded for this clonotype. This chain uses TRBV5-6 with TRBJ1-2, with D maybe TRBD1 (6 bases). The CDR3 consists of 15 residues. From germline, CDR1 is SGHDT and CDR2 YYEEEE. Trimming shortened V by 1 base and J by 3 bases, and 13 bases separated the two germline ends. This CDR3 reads CASSLRGGRYYGYTF. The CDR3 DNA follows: TGTGCCAGCAGCTTGAGGGGGGGCCGGTACTATGGCTACACCTTC.

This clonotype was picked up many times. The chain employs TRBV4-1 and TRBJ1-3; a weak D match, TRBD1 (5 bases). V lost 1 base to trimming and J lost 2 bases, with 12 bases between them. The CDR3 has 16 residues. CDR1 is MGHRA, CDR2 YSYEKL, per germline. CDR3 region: CASSQAGGSAGNTIYF. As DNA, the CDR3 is TGCGCCAGCAGCCAAGCGGGGGGGTCCGCTGGAAACACCATATATTTT.

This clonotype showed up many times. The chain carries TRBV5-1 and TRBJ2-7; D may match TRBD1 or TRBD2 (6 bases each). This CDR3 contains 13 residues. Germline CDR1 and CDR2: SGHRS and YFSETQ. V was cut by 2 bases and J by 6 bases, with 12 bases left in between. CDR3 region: CASSFLRGREQYF. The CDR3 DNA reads TGCGCCAGCAGCTTCCTTCGGGGGCGCGAGCAGTACTTC.

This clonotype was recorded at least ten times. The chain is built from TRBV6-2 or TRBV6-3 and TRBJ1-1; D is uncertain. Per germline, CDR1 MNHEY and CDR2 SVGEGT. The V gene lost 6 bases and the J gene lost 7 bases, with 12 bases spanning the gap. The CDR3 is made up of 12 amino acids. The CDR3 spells CASRTRRDEAFF. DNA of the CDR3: TGTGCCAGCAGAACTAGGAGGGATGAAGCTTTCTTT.

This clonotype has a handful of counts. CDR3 DNA sequence: TGTGCCAGCAGACATGACAGGGGGGAAGAGACCCAGTACTTC. It is translated as CASRHDRGEETQYF. The V call is TRBV7-9, the J call TRBJ2-5; 9 bases are a match to TRBD1. The CDR3 extends over 14 amino acids. The germline V gene has CDR1 SEHNR and CDR2 FQNEAQ (reference sequence). V lost 6 bases, J lost 3 bases, and 5 bases stayed unmatched.